This T cell receptor beta chain emerged from a study of post-analysis software for immune sequencing data. Trimming cost V 0 bases and J 3 bases, with 12 bases left between them. This CDR3 contains 15 residues. The germline V gene has CDR1 SGHRS and CDR2 YFSETQ. Prepared TCR beta cDNA libraries contained unique molecular identifiers. Between roughly 0.9 and 11 million T cells gave rise to around 500,000 cDNA molecules. Each CDR3 protein gets one entry after TCRdb re-called the PCR reads with MiXCR. The sample holds hundreds of thousands of distinct CDR3 sequences, roughly three fifths seen once. Study results and limitations: The five TRBV segments detected at higher frequency in patients than in controls included TRBV5-6, TRBV5-1 and TRBV20-1. People with multiple sclerosis had a significantly lower normalized Chao1 diversity than controls did. Samples made in the same batch grouped tightly together by F measure.

Points on this clonotype: Its cognate antigen is unknown.

This TCR was recovered from a girl aged 2-15 years with multiple sclerosis. The rearrangement links TRBV5-1 to TRBJ1-1, with TRBD1 as a possible D gene (6 bases). The specimen sequenced was blood. Written as DNA, the CDR3 is TGCGCCAGCAGCTTGGCAGGGGCTGGGTACACTGAAGCTTTCTTT. This sequence encodes CASSLAGAGYTEAFF.